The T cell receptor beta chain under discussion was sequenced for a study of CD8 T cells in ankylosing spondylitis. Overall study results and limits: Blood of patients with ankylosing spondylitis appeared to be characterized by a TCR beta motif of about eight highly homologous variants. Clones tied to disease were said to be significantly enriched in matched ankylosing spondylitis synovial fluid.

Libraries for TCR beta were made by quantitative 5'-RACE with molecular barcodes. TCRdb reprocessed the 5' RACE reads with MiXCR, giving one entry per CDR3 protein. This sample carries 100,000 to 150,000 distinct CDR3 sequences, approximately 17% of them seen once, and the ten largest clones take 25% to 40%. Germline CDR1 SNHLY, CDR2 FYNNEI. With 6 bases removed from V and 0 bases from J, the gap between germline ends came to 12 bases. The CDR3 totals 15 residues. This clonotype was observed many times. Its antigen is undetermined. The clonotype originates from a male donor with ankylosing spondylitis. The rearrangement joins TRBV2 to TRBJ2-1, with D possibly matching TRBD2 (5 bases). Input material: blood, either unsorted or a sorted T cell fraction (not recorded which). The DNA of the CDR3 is TGTGCCAGCAGGGCTAGCTGGAGCTCCTACAATGAGCAGTTCTTC. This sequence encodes CASRASWSSYNEQFF.